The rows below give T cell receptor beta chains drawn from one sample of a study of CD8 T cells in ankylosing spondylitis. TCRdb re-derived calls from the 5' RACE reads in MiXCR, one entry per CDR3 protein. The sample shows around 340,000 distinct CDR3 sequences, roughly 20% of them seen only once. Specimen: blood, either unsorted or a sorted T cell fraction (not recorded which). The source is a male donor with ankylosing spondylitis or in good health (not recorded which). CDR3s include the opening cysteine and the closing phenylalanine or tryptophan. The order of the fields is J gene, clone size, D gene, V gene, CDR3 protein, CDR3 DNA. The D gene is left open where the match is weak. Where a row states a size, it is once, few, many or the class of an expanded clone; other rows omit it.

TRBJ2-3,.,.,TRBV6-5,CASSYSVPPSTDTQYF,TGTGCCAGCAGTTACTCCGTCCCCCCTAGCACAGATACGCAGTATTTT
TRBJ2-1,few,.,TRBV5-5,CASSGGQHPADEQFF,TGTGCCAGCAGCGGAGGACAGCACCCTGCGGATGAGCAGTTCTTC
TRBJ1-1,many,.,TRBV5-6,CASSLNRRQSSAEAFF,TGTGCCAGCAGCTTGAACCGGAGGCAATCCTCGGCTGAAGCTTTCTTT
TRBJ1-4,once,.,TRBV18,CASSPPGAPGLSMIF,TGTGCCAGCTCACCACCGGGCGCTCCGGGGCTGAGTATGATTTTT
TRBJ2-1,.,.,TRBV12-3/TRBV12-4,CASSTPGLVTFF,TGTGCCAGCAGTACCCCGGGACTCGTTACTTTCTTC
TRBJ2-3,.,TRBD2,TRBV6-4,CALSLRLAGPGTSTDTQYF,TGTGCCCTCAGTCTCCGACTAGCGGGGCCCGGTACTAGCACAGATACGCAGTATTTT
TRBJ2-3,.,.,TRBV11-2,CASSLEASLTDTQYF,TGTGCCAGCAGCTTAGAGGCCAGCCTCACAGATACGCAGTATTTT
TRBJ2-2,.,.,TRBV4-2,CASSQWGDTGELFF,TGTGCCAGCAGCCAGTGGGGGGACACCGGGGAGCTGTTTTTT
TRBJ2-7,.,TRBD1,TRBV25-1,CASSAQGAYEQYF,TGTGCCAGCAGTGCACAGGGGGCCTACGAGCAGTACTTC
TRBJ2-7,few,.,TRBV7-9,CASSAPGYEQYF,TGTGCCAGCAGCGCCCCGGGGTACGAGCAGTACTTC
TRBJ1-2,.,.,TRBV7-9,CASSSPGEGVYGYTF,TGTGCCAGCAGCTCCCCCGGGGAGGGGGTCTATGGCTACACCTTC
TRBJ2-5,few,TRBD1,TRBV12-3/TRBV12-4,CASTPQGALETQYF,TGTGCCAGCACCCCACAGGGGGCTTTAGAGACCCAGTACTTC
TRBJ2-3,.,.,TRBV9,CASSVSGAGFIDTQYF,TGTGCCAGCAGCGTATCGGGGGCCGGATTTATAGATACGCAGTATTTT
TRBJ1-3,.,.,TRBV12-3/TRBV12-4,CASSAIGNTIYF,TGTGCCAGCAGCGCTATAGGAAACACCATATATTTT
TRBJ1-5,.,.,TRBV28,CASRTRSFLQPQDF,TGTGCCAGCAGAACCCGTAGTTTTTTACAGCCCCAGGATTTT
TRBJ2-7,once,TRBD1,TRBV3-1,CASSVRDRVLDEQYF,TGTGCCAGCAGCGTAAGGGACAGGGTCTTGGACGAGCAGTACTTC